The T cell receptor beta chain described here comes from a study of regulatory T cells in long-lasting Graves disease. Study outcomes and limitations: Patients with persistent disease showed a bias toward TRBV28, TRBJ1-2 and TRBJ2-5.

Time point: persistent/refractory GD, antithyroid drugs over 5 years with positive TRAb. Extracted RNA from PBMCs served as the source of the TCR library. Patients of an endocrinology department in Xi'an, China, were included. This clonotype was detected many times. As yet, its antigen is unknown. Arm-PCR with iRepertoire HTBI primers amplified the CDR3 regions for these TCR beta libraries. Original analysis: Spanning all samples, the identified segments comprised about 62 TRBV and some 14 TRBJ. Each CDR3 protein is one row after TCRdb ran MiXCR on the multiplex PCR reads. The V and J calls follow TCRdb's processing rather than the paper's. The sample has 500,000 to 800,000 distinct CDR3 sequences; about 32% are singletons. CDR3 length equals 14 residues. The V end was cut by 7 bases, the J end by 3 bases, with 15 bases between. Per the germline V gene, CDR1 is SEHNR and CDR2 is FQNEAQ (reference sequence).

Specimen: peripheral blood mononuclear cells (PBMCs), collected when the disease was refractory, from a patient treated with antithyroid drugs. This sequence joins TRBV7-9 and TRBJ1-1, with no clear D. The source is a female donor with Graves disease. CDR3 region: CASTKRGGDTEAFF. The CDR3 bases are TGTGCCAGCACCAAACGGGGAGGAGACACTGAAGCTTTCTTT.